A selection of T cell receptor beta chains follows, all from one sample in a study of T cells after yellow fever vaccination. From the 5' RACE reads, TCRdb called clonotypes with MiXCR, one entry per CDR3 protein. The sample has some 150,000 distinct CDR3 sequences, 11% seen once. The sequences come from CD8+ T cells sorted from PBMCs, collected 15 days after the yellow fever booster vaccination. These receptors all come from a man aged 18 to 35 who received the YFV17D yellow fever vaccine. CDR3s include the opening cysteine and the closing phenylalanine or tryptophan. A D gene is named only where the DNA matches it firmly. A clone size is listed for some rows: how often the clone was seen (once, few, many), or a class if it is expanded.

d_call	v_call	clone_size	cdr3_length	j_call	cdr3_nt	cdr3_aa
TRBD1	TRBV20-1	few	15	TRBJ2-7	TGCAGTGCTAGAGGGGGACAGGGTTTGCCCTACGAGCAGTACTTC	CSARGGQGLPYEQYF
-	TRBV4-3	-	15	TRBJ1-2	TGCGCCAGCAGCCAAGGCTCCAGGGGAGGGCATGGCTACACCTTC	CASSQGSRGGHGYTF
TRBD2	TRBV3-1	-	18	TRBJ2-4	TGTGCCAGCAGCCAAGTCATTGGGGGGGTTACCTCTATAAACATTCAGTACTTC	CASSQVIGGVTSINIQYF
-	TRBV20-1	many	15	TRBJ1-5	TGCAGTGCTACGGGGTTGAAGGGGGTAGGTCAGCCCCAGCATTTT	CSATGLKGVGQPQHF
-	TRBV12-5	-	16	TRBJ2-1	TGTGCTAGTGGTTTGGTAATGTCAGGTAACTACAATGAGCAGTTCTTC	CASGLVMSGNYNEQFF
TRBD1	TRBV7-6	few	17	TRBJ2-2	TGTGCCAGCAGCTTACCTCCGACAGGGGAACTCACCGGGGAGCTGTTTTTT	CASSLPPTGELTGELFF
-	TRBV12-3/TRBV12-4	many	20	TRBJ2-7	TGTGCCAGCAGTCCTCCCCGGGGGGGACAGTTGAAGAACCTTTCCTTCGAGCAGTACTTC	CASSPPRGGQLKNLSFEQYF
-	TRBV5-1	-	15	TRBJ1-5	TGCGCCACCAGCTGGGCGGGCGGTAGCAATCAGCCCCAGCATTTT	CATSWAGGSNQPQHF
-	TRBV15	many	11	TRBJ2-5	TGTGCCACCCAAGGAGAAGAGACCCAGTACTTC	CATQGEETQYF
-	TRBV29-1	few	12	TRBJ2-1	TGCCAATGCAGCATCACCTACAATGAGCAGTTCTTC	CQCSITYNEQFF
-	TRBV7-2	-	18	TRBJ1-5	TGTGCCAGCAGCTTAGAGGGGGGCTGGGGTAGAGGCTATCAGCCCCAGCATTTT	CASSLEGGWGRGYQPQHF
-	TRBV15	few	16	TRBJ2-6	TGTGCCACCAGCAGAAGGGCGTACTCTGGGGCCAACGTCCTGACTTTC	CATSRRAYSGANVLTF
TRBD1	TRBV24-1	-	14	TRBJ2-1	TGTGCCACCAGTGATCCGACAGGGTTCAATGAGCAGTTCTTC	CATSDPTGFNEQFF
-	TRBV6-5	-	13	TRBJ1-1	TGTGCCAGCAGGGTGAACCTGAACACTGAAGCTTTCTTT	CASRVNLNTEAFF
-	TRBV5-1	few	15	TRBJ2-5	TGCGCCAGCAGCTTGGGAGGGTCAGAGCAAGAGACCCAGTACTTC	CASSLGGSEQETQYF
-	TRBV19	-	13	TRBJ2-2	TGTGCCGGAGCGGATACGAACACCGGGGAGCTGTTTTTT	CAGADTNTGELFF
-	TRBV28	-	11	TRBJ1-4	TGTGCCAGCAGTTTCGGGAGAGTCCTGTTTTTT	CASSFGRVLFF
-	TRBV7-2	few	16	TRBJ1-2	TGTGCCAGCAGCTTAGCTGCCCCCGGGGGCGGCTATGGCTACACCTTC	CASSLAAPGGGYGYTF
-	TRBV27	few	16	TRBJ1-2	TGTGCCAGCAGTAACTCTGAGGGACACAGAAACTATGGCTACACCTTC	CASSNSEGHRNYGYTF
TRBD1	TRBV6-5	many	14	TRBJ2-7	TGTGCCAGCAGTTATGGACAGGTCTCCTACGAGCAGTACTTC	CASSYGQVSYEQYF
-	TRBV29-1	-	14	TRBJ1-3	TGCAGCGTCCGAGAAGTCGACTCTGGAAACACCATATATTTT	CSVREVDSGNTIYF
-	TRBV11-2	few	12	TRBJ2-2	TGTGCCAGCAGCTTAGGGGGCGGAGGGTTGTTTTTT	CASSLGGGGLFF
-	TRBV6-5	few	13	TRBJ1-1	TGTGCCAGCAATCGGGGGGGTAACACTGAAGCTTTCTTT	CASNRGGNTEAFF
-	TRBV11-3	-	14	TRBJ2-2	TGTGCCAGCAGCTTAGCAAACCTCCCCGGTGAGCTGTTTTTT	CASSLANLPGELFF
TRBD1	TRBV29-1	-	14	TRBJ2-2	TGCAGCGTTATTAGGGGGCTCAGCACCGGGGAGCTGTTTTTT	CSVIRGLSTGELFF
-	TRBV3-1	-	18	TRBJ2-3	TGTGCCAGCAGCCAAGATATAATTGGGGGAACAACCACAGATACGCAGTATTTT	CASSQDIIGGTTTDTQYF
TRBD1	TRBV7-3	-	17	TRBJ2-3	TGTGCCAGCAGCTTAACGTCGGGGACAGGGCTCACAGATACGCAGTATTTT	CASSLTSGTGLTDTQYF
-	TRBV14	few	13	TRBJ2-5	TGTGCCAGCAGCCCTTACTATTCGGGGACCCAGTACTTC	CASSPYYSGTQYF
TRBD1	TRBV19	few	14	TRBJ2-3	TGTGCCAGTAGAGGGACAGTCTTTAGGGATACGCAGTATTTT	CASRGTVFRDTQYF
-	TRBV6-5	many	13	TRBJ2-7	TGTGCCAGCAGTTACTCGAGGATAAACGAGCAGTACTTC	CASSYSRINEQYF
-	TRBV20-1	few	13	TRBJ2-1	TGCAGTGCTCCTTTAGCGAGCTACAATGAGCAGTTCTTC	CSAPLASYNEQFF
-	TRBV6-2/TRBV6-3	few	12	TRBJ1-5	TGTGCCAGCAGTTACCCTTATCAGCCCCAGCATTTT	CASSYPYQPQHF
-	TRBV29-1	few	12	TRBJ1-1	TGCAGCGTTGAGTGGGGGGTCCCTGAAGCTTTCTTT	CSVEWGVPEAFF
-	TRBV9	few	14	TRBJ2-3	TGTGCCAGCAGCGGGTACGGGGCCACAGATACGCAGTATTTT	CASSGYGATDTQYF
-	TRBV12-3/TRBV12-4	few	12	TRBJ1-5	TGTGCCAGCAGGACAAGCAATCAGCCCCAGCATTTT	CASRTSNQPQHF
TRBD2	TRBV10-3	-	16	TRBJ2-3	TGTGCCATCAGGGAGCCTAGCGGGGGGGCTACAGATACGCAGTATTTT	CAIREPSGGATDTQYF
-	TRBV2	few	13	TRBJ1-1	TGTGCCAGCGATGGGACCCTCCCCACTGAAGCTTTCTTT	CASDGTLPTEAFF
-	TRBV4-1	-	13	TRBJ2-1	TGCGCCAGCGGAGCAAGCTCCTACAATGAGCAGTTCTTC	CASGASSYNEQFF
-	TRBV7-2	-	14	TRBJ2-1	TGTGCCAGCAGCTTCCCCGGGGCGTACAATGAGCAGTTCTTC	CASSFPGAYNEQFF
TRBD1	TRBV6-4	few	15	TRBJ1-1	TGTGCCAGCAGTGACCCGGGACAGGGGATCACTGAAGCTTTCTTT	CASSDPGQGITEAFF
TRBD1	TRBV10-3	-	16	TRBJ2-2	TGTGCCATCAGTGAGTCGGAGGCAGGGGGAACCGGGGAGCTGTTTTTT	CAISESEAGGTGELFF
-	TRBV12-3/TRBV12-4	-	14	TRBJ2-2	TGTGCCAGCAGTTTGGTGGGGGCGTCCGGGGAGCTGTTTTTT	CASSLVGASGELFF
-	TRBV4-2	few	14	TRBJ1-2	TGTGCCAGCAGCCAAGGAACGGGGGGTTCTGGCTACACCTTC	CASSQGTGGSGYTF
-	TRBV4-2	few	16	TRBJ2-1	TGTGCCAGCAGCCAAGACGTCTTGGGGGCCGACCGGGAGCAGTTCTTC	CASSQDVLGADREQFF
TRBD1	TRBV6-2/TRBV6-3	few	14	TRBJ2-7	TGTGCCAGCAGTAATGACAGGGGCACCTACGAGCAGTACTTC	CASSNDRGTYEQYF
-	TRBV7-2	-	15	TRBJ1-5	TGTGCCAGCAGCTTAGTCGGCGGGGGCAATCAGCCCCAGCATTTT	CASSLVGGGNQPQHF
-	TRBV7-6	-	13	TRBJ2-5	TGTGCCAGCAGGGGGGCTATCCAAGAGACCCAGTACTTC	CASRGAIQETQYF
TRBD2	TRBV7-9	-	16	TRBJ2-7	TGTGCCAGCAGCCAAAAAGTAGCGGGGGCCCCTCGTGAGCAGTACTTC	CASSQKVAGAPREQYF
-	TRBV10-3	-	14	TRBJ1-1	TGTGCCATCAGTGGGGGGGGGTCCAACACTGAAGCTTTCTTT	CAISGGGSNTEAFF
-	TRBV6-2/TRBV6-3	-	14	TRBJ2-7	TGTGCCAGCAGTTACGGCCCTAAAGGCTACGAGCAGTACTTC	CASSYGPKGYEQYF